The clone carrying this T cell receptor beta chain was seen ten or more times. Its target is not known. During its preparation, the TCRbeta library received unique molecular identifiers. TCRdb re-called the PCR reads through MiXCR, storing one row per CDR3 protein. The table shows under 20,000 distinct CDR3 sequences, with roughly 12% occurring only once. The record originates from a study of T-cell reconstitution after alpha-beta-depleted transplantation in children. CDR1 LGHDT and CDR2 YNNKEL come from the germline V gene (reference sequence). The CDR3 covers 16 residues. V shed 0 bases and J shed 7 bases, with 16 bases lying between them. Study results and caveats: Several hundred expanded graft clones reportedly were the source of alpha-beta T cells about two months after transplant. Some patients' high day-60 TCRbeta diversity was traced to surviving recipient T cells and thymic progenitors. T-cell counts and diversity were attributed mostly to newly produced T cells one year after transplant.

The source is a boy younger than two who had a stem cell transplant for Wiskott-Aldrich syndrome, so the T cells may come from the graft donor. This chain uses TRBV3-1 with TRBJ2-1; a possible D gene is TRBD2 (6 bases). The source material was PBMCs, mostly from graft donor cells, sampled 180 days after TCRalphabeta/CD19-depleted stem cell transplant. The CDR3 here is CASSQESGTPWNEQFF. The CDR3 bases are TGTGCCAGCAGCCAAGAATCGGGGACTCCGTGGAATGAGCAGTTCTTC.